The 22 T cell receptor beta chains below come from one sample, sequenced in a study of cytomegalovirus exposure and HLA in healthy donors. In the PCR, 60 Vbeta and 13 Jbeta primers were used. Some clones are missing from TCRdb's copy, which holds only in-frame ones; the method was immunoSEQ multiplex PCR. The sample lists over 100,000 clones, about 74% occurring once. The sequencing sample was made of PBMCs. All receptors derive from a man in his thirties or forties in good health and CMV-seropositive.

The chain recombines TRBV28 with TRBJ1-6, with TRBD1 matching over 9 bases. The CDR3 totals 16 residues. Losses at the gene ends were 5 bases for V and 10 bases for J; bases not matched to a gene: 12. Germline V lookup: CDR1 MDHEN, CDR2 SYDVKM. The CDR3 region has the DNA TGTGCCAGCAGTCCCCCCGGGACAGGGCTTGGGTCACCCCTCCACTTT. As protein: CASSPPGTGLGSPLHF.

The V call is TRBV5-6, the J call TRBJ1-1, with TRBD1 matching over 7 bases. Looked up from germline, CDR1 is SGHDT and CDR2 is YYEEEE. With V trimmed by 4 bases and J by 5 bases, 14 bases remained unmatched. The CDR3 consists of 16 residues. DNA of the CDR3: TGTGCCAGCAGCCATTTCACTAACAGGGGTCGGACTGAAGCTTTCTTT. It encodes CASSHFTNRGRTEAFF.

This clone was recorded once. The chain couples TRBV25-1 to TRBJ1-6; D remains ambiguous. Deletions cut 1 base from V and 4 bases from J, with 14 bases between. There are 17 residues in the CDR3. Per germline, CDR1 MGHDK and CDR2 SYGVNS. The CDR3 DNA is TGTGCCAGCAGTGAATCTACCCCCATCCGTTATAATTCACCCCTCCACTTT. This encodes CASSESTPIRYNSPLHF. Combining the CDR3 with reference TRBV25-1 and TRBJ1-6 gives the whole variable domain EADIYQTPRYLVIGTGKKITLECSQTMGHDKMYWYQQDPGMELHLIHYSYGVNSTEKGDLSSESTVSRIRTEHFPLTLESARPSHTSQYLCASSESTPIRYNSPLHFGNGTRLTVT.

The chain combines TRBV19 with TRBJ2-5, with D possibly TRBD2 on 6 matching bases. CDR3 length: 14 amino acids. Germline V gene data show CDR1 as LNHDA and CDR2 as SQIVND (reference sequence). The germline V and J ends were trimmed by 5 bases and 4 bases, with 14 bases remaining between them. CDR3: CASSLGTSPETQYF. CDR3 coding DNA: TGTGCCAGTAGTTTGGGAACTAGCCCAGAGACCCAGTACTTC.

This clone was observed once. The chain combines TRBV6-5 with TRBJ1-2, with D perhaps matching TRBD1 (6 bases). Germline loops: CDR1 MNHEY, CDR2 SVGAGI. This CDR3 region has 13 residues. The V end was cut by 4 bases, the J end by 7 bases, with 13 bases between. CDR3 residues: CASSSGRGCGYTF. CDR3 DNA: TGTGCCAGCAGTTCGGGCAGGGGCTGTGGCTACACCTTC.

This clone was observed once. The V gene is TRBV29-1, the J gene TRBJ1-1; 9 bases align to TRBD1. Unmatched junction bases numbered 13, after V lost 5 bases and J lost 3 bases. The CDR3 covers 16 residues. Germline CDR1 reads SQVTM; CDR2 reads ANQGSEA. The CDR3 reads CSVWTGVRWFDTEAFF. Written as DNA, the CDR3 is TGCAGCGTTTGGACAGGGGTTAGATGGTTCGACACTGAAGCTTTCTTT.

The rearrangement joins TRBV7-9 to TRBJ1-1; D possibly corresponds to TRBD1 (6 bases). Trimming cost V 4 bases and J 4 bases, with 16 bases left between them. This CDR3 contains 15 residues. Germline CDR1 and CDR2: SEHNR and FQNEAQ (reference sequence). CDR3 sequence: CASSSRQDGITEAFF. The CDR3 DNA reads TGTGCCAGCAGCTCTCGACAGGACGGGATCACTGAAGCTTTCTTT.

This clone was seen a single time. The same CDR3 also results from other DNA sequences found in this sample. V gene TRBV5-6 combines with J gene TRBJ2-7, with 8 bases that match TRBD1. Per germline, CDR1 SGHDT and CDR2 YYEEEE. V shed 4 bases and J 3 bases; nucleotides not matched to a gene: 12. The CDR3 is 16 amino acids. The CDR3, as DNA: TGTGCCAGCAGCCTCTTCGACAGGGGCTCTCACTACGAGCAGTACTTC. Protein: CASSLFDRGSHYEQYF.

This clone was observed a few times. The chain combines TRBV4-1 with TRBJ1-5; D not resolved. V was clipped by 1 base and J by 7 bases, with 11 bases between them. This CDR3 is 14 amino acids long. CDR1 and CDR2 (germline): MGHRA, YSYEKL. The CDR3 DNA is TGCGCCAGCAGCCAAGGCTGGCCCACGCAGCCCCAGCATTTT. Translated: CASSQGWPTQPQHF.

With respect to this clone: This CDR3 is also generated by other DNA sequences in the sample. The V gene is TRBV5-1, the J gene TRBJ1-1; tentatively, D is TRBD1 (5 bases). CDR3 length equals 13 residues. CDR1 SGHRS and CDR2 YFSETQ come from the germline V gene. The V gene lost 4 bases and the J gene lost 5 bases, with 12 bases spanning the gap. CDR3 DNA sequence: TGCGCCAGCAGCGTCCAAGGGGAAACTGAAGCTTTCTTT. Its protein is CASSVQGETEAFF. The complete variable domain, with remaining parts taken from reference TRBV5-1 and TRBJ1-1, reads KAGVTQTPRYLIKTRGQQVTLSCSPISGHRSVSWYQQTPGQGLQFLFEYFSETQRNKGNFPGRFSGRQFSNSRSEMNVSTLELGDSALYLCASSVQGETEAFFGQGTRLTVV.

This chain joins TRBV27 and TRBJ2-1; no firm D call. There are 15 residues in the CDR3. Germline CDR1 reads MNHEY; CDR2 reads SMNVEV (reference sequence). The V gene lost 2 bases and the J gene lost 4 bases, with 12 bases spanning the gap. CDR3 sequence reads: CASSLQPTEYNEQFF. The CDR3 DNA is TGTGCCAGCAGTTTACAACCTACAGAATACAATGAGCAGTTCTTC.

J is TRBJ2-7 and V is TRBV19; D is unresolved. V lost 0 bases and J lost 4, with 7 bases in between. The CDR3 consists of 13 residues. Germline lookup yields CDR1 LNHDA and CDR2 SQIVND (reference sequence). The CDR3 spells CASSIDRGYEQYF. CDR3 coding DNA: TGTGCCAGTAGTATAGACCGCGGTTACGAGCAGTACTTC.

The V call is TRBV2, the J call TRBJ2-7, with D possibly TRBD2 on 6 matching bases. The V and J ends lost 6 bases and 0 bases respectively, with 9 bases between them. Per germline, CDR1 SNHLY and CDR2 FYNNEI. This CDR3 comprises 13 residues. Here the CDR3 reads CASSPEGSYEQYF. In DNA form, the CDR3 reads TGTGCCAGCAGCCCGGAGGGCTCCTACGAGCAGTACTTC.

This clone has more than one count but fewer than ten. The J gene is TRBJ2-7, the V gene TRBV4-2; D is uncertain. The V gene lost 2 bases and the J gene lost 4 bases, with 9 bases spanning the gap. Germline CDR1 reads LGHNA; CDR2 reads YNFKEQ. CDR3 size: 13 residues. The CDR3, as DNA: TGTGCCAGCAGCCAATTCCCTTCGTACGAGCAGTACTTC. Amino acids: CASSQFPSYEQYF.

The chain carries TRBV9 and TRBJ2-1, with D maybe TRBD2 (5 bases). The CDR3 is made up of 15 amino acids. V dropped 4 bases and J dropped 6 bases, with 17 bases sitting between them. Germline loops: CDR1 SGDLS, CDR2 YYNGEE. This CDR3 is CASSLRAAMGNEQFF. The CDR3 region has the DNA TGTGCCAGCAGCCTGAGGGCAGCAATGGGCAATGAGCAGTTCTTC.

The chain links TRBV2 to TRBJ2-5; 12 bases match TRBD2. Germline CDR1 is SNHLY and CDR2 is FYNNEI. V lost 5 bases and J lost 5; bases outside the gene matches: 9. The CDR3 is made up of 16 amino acids. Here the CDR3 reads CASSFETSGGRETQYF. CDR3 nucleotides: TGTGCCAGCAGTTTTGAAACTAGCGGGGGGCGGGAGACCCAGTACTTC.

This clone was observed a few times. In the same sample, other DNA sequences code for this CDR3. The chain joins TRBV6-1 to TRBJ1-2, with D unclear. V lost 0 bases and J lost 4, with 12 bases in between. This CDR3 is 15 amino acids long. Germline V lookup: CDR1 MNHNS, CDR2 SASEGT. As DNA, the CDR3 is TGTGCCAGCAGTGAAGCCGACACGGCGGGCTATGGCTACACCTTC. Encoded protein: CASSEADTAGYGYTF.

This clone showed up just once. V is TRBV5-1 and J is TRBJ2-3, with 12 bases fitting TRBD2. Germline V gene data show CDR1 as SGHRS and CDR2 as YFSETQ. The CDR3 extends over 15 amino acids. With V trimmed by 8 bases and J by 2 bases, 6 bases remained unmatched. CDR3 residues: CASYTSGGPTDTQYF. The DNA for the CDR3 is TGCGCCAGTTACACTAGCGGGGGGCCCACAGATACGCAGTATTTT.

This CDR3 reads CASSPRTGQGPPAEAFF. CDR3 nucleotides: TGTGCCAGCAGCCCTAGGACAGGACAGGGGCCGCCTGCTGAAGCTTTCTTT. This chain links TRBV9 with TRBJ1-1, with TRBD1 matching 9 bases. CDR3 size: 17 residues. Per germline, CDR1 SGDLS and CDR2 YYNGEE. V was pared by 4 bases and J by 6 bases, with 16 bases of the junction left unmatched.

The chain carries TRBV28 and TRBJ1-2; unclear D gene. This CDR3 is 14 amino acids long. Germline V gene data show CDR1 as MDHEN and CDR2 as SYDVKM. Trimming took off 4 bases at V and 2 bases at J, with 11 bases between the two ends. The CDR3 here is CASSSPQRNYGYTF. CDR3 bases: TGTGCCAGCAGTTCCCCGCAGCGAAACTATGGCTACACCTTC.

This clone came up a few times. The rearrangement links TRBV20-1 to TRBJ2-7; D might be TRBD2 (5 bases). The germline V gene encodes CDR1 DFQATT and CDR2 SNEGSKA (reference sequence). This CDR3 spans 11 amino acids. V shed 1 base and J shed 12 bases, with 13 bases lying between them. The chain's CDR3 is CSARVAGTSYF. In DNA form, the CDR3 reads TGCAGTGCTAGAGTGGCGGGTACTTCGTACTTC.

The genes are TRBV7-8 and TRBJ1-6; TRBD1 aligns across 10 bases. The CDR3 extends over 16 amino acids. The germline CDR1 and CDR2 sequences are SGHVS and FQNEAQ. V was clipped by 5 bases and J by 10 bases; unmatched bases: 11. DNA of the CDR3: TGTGCCAGCAGCGAGTACCGGGACAGGGGAAGATCACCCCTCCACTTT. Translated: CASSEYRDRGRSPLHF.